Sequencing of this TCR beta chain was carried out in a study of blood T cell repertoires in COVID-19 (TCRdb year 2020). For the wider study: Samples from collaborators originated in the United States, Italy and Spain and spanned both the acute and convalescent phases of COVID-19. The prospective study material was composed of cDNA or gDNA derived from T cells, B-cell-depleted T cells, or PBMCs. Deeply sampled blood TCRbeta repertoires from subjects exposed to, actively infected with, or recovered from COVID-19 were included in the dataset. The repertoires were released in a freely available public database intended as a resource for research on the immune response to SARS-CoV-2. Samples came from the ongoing ImmuneRACE study (first 160 participants) plus 1,254 subjects from 6 global collaborators. Sample metadata almost always included a de-identified subject ID, COVID-19 status, age in years and sex. Where available, HLA class I and class II types were taken from metadata supplied by the sample provider and were not determined by assay-based typing.

Each collaborating institution followed its own protocols to collect whole blood in K2EDTA tubes. Collaborator samples were shipped for TCRbeta analysis as frozen whole blood, isolated PBMCs, or DNA extracted from either sample type. The V and J ends are trimmed by 4 bases and 1 base, leaving 9 bases between them. Reading the germline V gene (reference sequence) gives CDR1 SGHKS and CDR2 YYEKEE. Including cysteine and phenylalanine, the CDR3 has 14 amino acids. This entry keeps only the CDR3 DNA: 42 bases, framed from base 1. The immunoSEQ Assay, a bias-controlled multiplex PCR, was used to amplify TCRbeta CDR3 regions from genomic DNA. In the authors' own workflow: Nucleated cell counts per sample were estimated from amplification of reference gene primers within the assay. To quantify the absolute abundance of each unique TCRbeta CDR3 rearrangement, sequence reads were collapsed and filtered. For each sample, productive Simpson clonality was calculated by taking the square root of Simpson's diversity index across productive rearrangements. Entries here come from immuneACCESS through TCRdb and include only in-frame sequences with V and J called. Some clones fail to appear in such tables; in the studies checked, an unresolved V gene covers under half of the shortfall, and the cause of the remainder is unknown. V and J calls and clone size are those listed in that table; D and trimming were worked out from the DNA. This sample lists around 130,000 clones; approximately 78% were detected once. In total, the top ten clones hold 3.5% to 5% of the sample.

This clone appeared once. It has no known antigen specificity. No quality values exist for individual bases; no much larger clone is one base distant. Results and caveats for the whole study, not just this receptor: How much clinical and demographic metadata was included differed by source and by participant, and the metadata was provided uncurated.

The source is a woman older than 75 with acute or convalescent COVID-19. The sequence joins TRBV5-5 to TRBJ1-5, with the D gene not confidently named. The sequencing input was peripheral blood. The sequence in DNA is TGTGCCAGCAGCGGCGGAGCCAGCAATCAGCCCCAGCATTTT. It encodes CASSGGASNQPQHF. When the CDR3 is completed using the reference TRBV5-5 and TRBJ1-5 genes on either side, the full variable domain is DAGVTQSPTHLIKTRGQQVTLRCSPISGHKSVSWYQQVLGQGPQFIFQYYEKEERGRGNFPDRFSARQFPNYSSELNVNALLLGDSALYLCASSGGASNQPQHFGDGTRLSIL.